The 2 T cell receptor beta chains below all came from one sample that was sequenced in a study of T cells in Graves' hyperthyroidism and ophthalmopathy. There were TCR beta CDR3 regions amplified from RNA transcripts. Carried out on the TCR CDR3, a first-round RT-PCR used the HTBI primer set. TCRdb recomputed calls from the multiplex PCR reads with MiXCR, one row per CDR3 protein. Among nearly 750,000 distinct CDR3 sequences, roughly 32% were seen once, and the ten largest hold roughly 30%. The sequenced material came from blood. These receptors were taken from a woman in her thirties or forties with Graves' hyperthyroidism.

The chain uses TRBV29-1 and TRBJ1-2, with 7 nucleotides matching TRBD1. Germline V lookup: CDR1 SQVTM, CDR2 ANQGSEA. This CDR3 spans 13 amino acids. The V gene end was trimmed by 6 bases and the J gene end by 4 bases; junction bases not matched to a gene: 8. CDR3 in amino acids: CSVEQGNSYGYTF. The CDR3 DNA reads as TGCAGCGTGGAACAGGGGAACAGCTATGGCTACACCTTC.

This clonotype was observed a handful of times. The chain recombines TRBV5-1 with TRBJ1-2; D gene unclear. CDR3 length: 16 amino acids. Germline CDR1 is SGHRS and CDR2 is YFSETQ. The V end lost 0 bases, the J end lost 8 bases, and 20 bases lay between the germline ends. CDR3 residues: CASSLERRALARGYTF. CDR3 sequence (DNA): TGCGCCAGCAGCTTGGAGAGGCGGGCCCTGGCGCGCGGCTACACCTTC.